A single sample is the source of the 21 T cell receptor beta chains below, sequenced in a study of blood T cell repertoires in COVID-19. Only in-frame clones appear in the TCRdb table, and some are missing; sequencing was by immunoSEQ multiplex PCR. Of around 180,000 clones detected, 81% appear once; the ten largest clones hold approximately 10%. Sequenced material: peripheral blood. The receptors originated from a woman aged 80 or older with COVID-19, enrolled during active disease.

The V and J genes are TRBV6-4 and TRBJ2-6; D perhaps matches TRBD1 (5 bases). The CDR3 is made up of 16 amino acids. The V gene lost 5 bases and the J gene lost 0 bases, with 11 bases spanning the gap. Germline values: CDR1 MRHNA, CDR2 SNTAGT. CDR3 sequence reads: CASSRQYSSGANVLTF. The CDR3 coding sequence is TGTGCCAGCAGTAGACAGTACAGCTCTGGGGCCAACGTCCTGACTTTC.

This clone showed up just once. The gene calls are TRBV28 and TRBJ2-5, with no clear D. Deletions cut 7 bases from V and 0 bases from J, with 9 bases between. There are 13 residues in the CDR3. In germline, CDR1 is MDHEN, CDR2 SYDVKM. Here the CDR3 reads CASNPRHQETQYF. In DNA form, the CDR3 reads TGTGCCAGCAACCCCAGGCACCAAGAGACCCAGTACTTC.

The genes are TRBV12-3 or TRBV12-4 and TRBJ1-1; D unclear. The CDR3 spans 12 residues. Trimming shortened V by 2 bases and J by 11 bases, and 12 bases separated the two germline ends. The CDR3 is CASSLTGGTAFF. The CDR3 DNA reads TGTGCCAGCAGTTTAACCGGAGGAACGGCTTTCTTT.

The chain links TRBV5-1 to TRBJ1-6; 8 bases are a match to TRBD1. The CDR3 contains 14 residues. The junction had 1 base not matched to a gene; V was cut back by 1 base and J by 7 bases. The germline CDR1 and CDR2 sequences are SGHRS and YFSETQ. This chain's CDR3 is CASSLRTGNSPLHF. CDR3 nucleotide sequence: TGCGCCAGCAGCTTGAGGACAGGGAATTCACCCCTCCACTTT.

J is TRBJ2-2 and V is TRBV6-5, with D possibly matching TRBD1 (5 bases). CDR1 is MNHEY, CDR2 SVGAGI, per germline. The CDR3 is 14 amino acids. V was shortened by 6 bases and J by 1 base, with 9 bases between the two germline ends. DNA for the CDR3: TGTGCCAGCAGAGTCGACAGGAACACCGGGGAGCTGTTTTTT. Protein sequence: CASRVDRNTGELFF.

The chain couples TRBV4-1 to TRBJ2-1, with TRBD2 identical over 15 bases. The CDR3 spans 17 residues. V lost 4 bases and J lost 7; bases outside the gene matches: 8. CDR1 is MGHRA and CDR2 is YSYEKL in the germline V gene. The CDR3 loop reads CASSRGLAGGGTNEQFF. CDR3 nucleotide sequence: TGCGCCAGCAGCCGAGGACTAGCGGGAGGGGGCACGAATGAGCAGTTCTTC.

The chain uses TRBV3-1 (or the pseudogene TRBV3-2) and TRBJ1-1; TRBD1 matches at 9 bases. J lost 6 bases, V lost 2 bases, and 4 bases had no gene match. CDR1 LGHDT and CDR2 YNNKEL come from the germline V gene (reference sequence). This CDR3 contains 14 residues. The CDR3 coding sequence is TGTGCCAGCAGCCAAAACCGACAGGGGGCTGAAGCTTTCTTT. It specifies CASSQNRQGAEAFF.

J is TRBJ2-2 and V is TRBV21-1; the D call TRBD2 from the table was never checked on the DNA. TRBV21-1 is described as a pseudogene. The CDR3 totals 12 residues. The CDR3 reads CASSGGSGELFF. The CDR3 DNA reads TGTGCCAGCAGTGGAGGGTCCGGGGAGCTGTTTTTT.

This clone was observed once. V gene TRBV2 combines with J gene TRBJ2-3; D is unresolved. Germline V CDR1 and CDR2: SNHLY, FYNNEI. The CDR3 runs to 13 residues. The CDR3 DNA follows: TGTGCTGCGGCGTATACTAGCACAGATACGCAGTATTTT. Its translation: CAAAYTSTDTQYF.

The CDR3 nucleotides read TGCGCCAGCAGCTTGGGAGCGGACAGGGGCACAGATACGCAGTATTTT. Translation: CASSLGADRGTDTQYF. The V and J genes are TRBV5-1 and TRBJ2-3; TRBD1 matches 8 bases. Trimming took 0 bases from V and 1 from J; bases not matched to a gene: 4. In germline, CDR1 is SGHRS, CDR2 YFSETQ. CDR3 size: 16 residues.

The V gene is TRBV6-1, the J gene TRBJ1-3, with D possibly matching TRBD1 (5 bases). CDR3 size: 16 residues. Germline CDR1 MNHNS, CDR2 SASEGT. With 4 bases removed from V and 0 bases from J, the gap between germline ends came to 13 bases. The CDR3, as DNA: TGTGCCAGCAGTGGTATCGGACACTACTCTGGAAACACCATATATTTT. Its translation: CASSGIGHYSGNTIYF.

V usage is TRBV24-1 and J usage is TRBJ2-1, with a tentative D call TRBD1 (6 bases). Germline-derived CDR1 and CDR2 are KGHDR and SFDVKD. The CDR3 is made up of 14 amino acids. The V end lost 1 base, the J end lost 10 bases, and 13 bases lay between the germline ends. Here the CDR3 reads CATSDLRNREEQFF. The DNA for the CDR3 is TGTGCCACCAGTGATTTAAGGAACAGGGAAGAGCAGTTCTTC.

The chain carries TRBV19 and TRBJ1-6; 7 bases align to TRBD1. In germline, CDR1 is LNHDA, CDR2 SQIVND (reference sequence). V shed 6 bases and J 10 bases; nucleotides not matched to a gene: 6. The CDR3 consists of 13 residues. The CDR3 nucleotides are TGTGCCAGTAGACGACAGGGTAACTCACCCCTCCACTTT. Translation: CASRRQGNSPLHF.

V usage is TRBV28 and J usage is TRBJ1-6; TRBD1 aligns across 7 bases. V gave up 6 bases and J gave up 0 bases; unmatched junction bases: 5. Germline V gives CDR1 MDHEN, CDR2 SYDVKM. The CDR3 loop spans 16 amino acids. Here the CDR3 DNA reads TGTGCCAGCAGAGGGGGACAGAGCTCCTATAATTCACCCCTCCACTTT. Translating it yields CASRGGQSSYNSPLHF.

This clone appeared a single time. This rearrangement joins TRBV7-9 to TRBJ1-6, with 7 bases identical to TRBD1. The CDR3 loop spans 14 amino acids. Germline CDR1 SEHNR, CDR2 FQNEAQ (reference sequence). Trimming removed 2 bases from V and 6 bases from J; junction bases left unmatched: 1. CDR3 sequence (DNA): TGTGCCAGCAGCTTATCAGGGGGTAATTCACCCCTCCACTTT. Protein: CASSLSGGNSPLHF. The full variable domain, in which reference TRBV7-9 and TRBJ1-6 provide the parts outside the CDR3, is DTGVSQNPRHKITKRGQNVTFRCDPISEHNRLYWYRQTLGQGPEFLTYFQNEAQLEKSRLLSDRFSAERPKGSFSTLEIQRTEQGDSAMYLCASSLSGGNSPLHFGNGTRLTVT.

The chain links TRBV9 to TRBJ2-1; no firm D call. Trimming cost V 0 bases and J 4 bases, with 14 bases left between them. This CDR3 contains 16 residues. CDR1 and CDR2 (germline): SGDLS, YYNGEE. CDR3 coding DNA: TGTGCCAGCAGCGTAGTCGCGGCATACGCGTACAATGAGCAGTTCTTC. Residues: CASSVVAAYAYNEQFF.

V usage is TRBV10-3 and J usage is TRBJ2-2; D gene ambiguous. V was trimmed by 0 bases and J by 0 bases, leaving 8 bases between them. The CDR3 loop spans 16 amino acids. The germline V gene encodes CDR1 ENHRY and CDR2 SYGVKD. Here the CDR3 DNA reads TGTGCCATCAGTGAGTCGGAGAGACCGAACACCGGGGAGCTGTTTTTT. Encoded protein: CAISESERPNTGELFF.

This clone has only one observation. The sample contains more than one DNA sequence encoding this CDR3. The chain recombines TRBV12-3 or TRBV12-4 with TRBJ2-7, with a tentative D call TRBD2 (5 bases). This CDR3 spans 12 amino acids. V lost 5 bases and J 4 bases, leaving 9 bases between the germline ends. The CDR3 nucleotides are TGTGCCAGCAGTCCCCCGGGGTACGAGCAGTACTTC. This gives the protein CASSPPGYEQYF.

The table lists this clone with a count of one. The CDR3 loop reads CASSLDLYRGHDYGYTF. The DNA of the CDR3 is TGCGCCAGCAGCTTGGACCTATACAGGGGGCACGACTATGGCTACACCTTC. V gene TRBV5-1 combines with J gene TRBJ1-2, with 9 bases lining up with TRBD1. With V trimmed by 0 bases and J by 3 bases, 9 bases remained unmatched. Germline CDR1 is SGHRS and CDR2 is YFSETQ. CDR3 length: 17 residues.

The chain couples TRBV5-1 to TRBJ2-1; possibly TRBD1 for D (5 bases). This CDR3 region has 15 residues. CDR1 is SGHRS and CDR2 is YFSETQ in the germline V gene. Between the trimmed V and J ends, which lost 0 bases and 3 bases, there was a span of 10 bases. For the CDR3, the DNA is TGCGCCAGCAGCTTGGAAGGGGCAGGCTACAATGAGCAGTTCTTC. Residues: CASSLEGAGYNEQFF.

The V and J genes are TRBV6-4 and TRBJ2-3; TRBD2 might be the D (6 bases). The CDR3 sequence is 13 residues long. The V gene's germline CDR1 is MRHNA and CDR2 SNTAGT. Trimming pared 8 bases from V and 0 bases from J, leaving 9 bases between. Here the CDR3 DNA reads TGTGCCAGCTCAGCGGGCAGCACAGATACGCAGTATTTT. This translates into CASSAGSTDTQYF.